The 26 T cell receptor beta chains given below trace back to one sample, sequenced in a study of a mutant IDH1 vaccine in newly diagnosed glioma. Time point indicated: week 11, during vaccination. The investigators gave 300 ug of mutant IDH1 20-mer peptide in each vaccine dose, together with topical imiquimod. Using immunoSEQ multiplex PCR, the repertoire was profiled, and TCRdb retains in-frame clones only, with some absent. The data show fewer than 150,000 clones, roughly 90% seen once. Their antigen targets remain unknown. Sequences were derived from PBMCs, sampled from a glioma patient whose treatment included an IDH1 peptide vaccine. The receptor source for this set is a woman between 50 and 59 years old with glioma.

This clone was seen once. This rearrangement joins TRBV4-2 to TRBJ2-7; 10 nucleotides align to TRBD2. Germline loops: CDR1 LGHNA, CDR2 YNFKEQ. The CDR3 consists of 16 residues. Trimming took 4 bases from V and 4 from J; bases not matched to a gene: 10. The CDR3 bases are TGTGCCAGCAGCCCTGGACGGGTTAGCGGGAGGTACGAGCAGTACTTC. This translates into CASSPGRVSGRYEQYF.

The CDR3 sequence: CASSWGLASPGEQYF. The CDR3, as DNA: TGTGCCAGCAGCTGGGGACTAGCCTCGCCAGGGGAGCAGTACTTC. The V and J genes are TRBV5-5 and TRBJ2-7; 9 nucleotides line up with TRBD2. This CDR3 comprises 15 residues. Germline values: CDR1 SGHKS, CDR2 YYEKEE (reference sequence). V was pared by 3 bases and J by 7 bases, with 11 bases of the junction left unmatched.

This chain joins TRBV9 and TRBJ2-1; TRBD1 aligns across 7 bases. The V gene's germline CDR1 is SGDLS and CDR2 YYNGEE. The CDR3 runs 14 residues. V lost 3 bases, J lost 6 bases, and 6 bases stayed unmatched. CDR3 coding DNA: TGTGCCAGCAGCGCAACCGGGACAGTCAATGAGCAGTTCTTC. Translation: CASSATGTVNEQFF.

V and J are TRBV28 and TRBJ2-1; 7 nucleotides agree with TRBD2. Germline V gene data show CDR1 as MDHEN and CDR2 as SYDVKM. Trimming at V came to 4 bases and at J to 8 bases, leaving 14 bases not matched to a gene. The CDR3 extends over 16 amino acids. The chain's CDR3 is CASSSQGGRWFDEQFF. The DNA of the CDR3 is TGTGCCAGCAGTTCCCAAGGCGGGAGATGGTTCGATGAGCAGTTCTTC.

The rearrangement uses TRBV28 and TRBJ1-6, with a tentative D call TRBD1 (5 bases). The CDR3 covers 13 residues. Trimming removed 7 bases at V and 7 bases at J, with 11 bases between. The germline V gene has CDR1 MDHEN and CDR2 SYDVKM. This CDR3 is CASTRGENSPLHF. The CDR3 nucleotides read TGTGCCAGCACAAGGGGCGAAAATTCACCCCTCCACTTT.

This clone was seen a single time. V usage is TRBV10-3 and J usage is TRBJ1-2; D gene unclear. The V gene lost 11 bases and the J gene lost 2 bases, with 15 bases spanning the gap. From germline, CDR1 is ENHRY and CDR2 SYGVKD. This CDR3 is built from 13 residues. The CDR3 DNA follows: TGTGCCGTCTTCGGACGAAGCAACTATGGCTACACCTTC. This codes for CAVFGRSNYGYTF.

The chain couples TRBV28 to TRBJ2-7; 8 nucleotides align to TRBD1. Germline CDR1 reads MDHEN; CDR2 reads SYDVKM. The CDR3 length is 13 residues. The V gene end was trimmed by 2 bases and the J gene end by 3 bases; junction bases not matched to a gene: 0. Written as DNA, the CDR3 is TGTGCCAGCAGTTTAGGGACAGGCTACGAGCAGTACTTC. Translating gives CASSLGTGYEQYF.

V and J are TRBV6-5 and TRBJ1-2; the D is unclear. Germline V gene lookup returns CDR1 MNHEY and CDR2 SVGAGI. V lost 2 bases and J lost 10, with 20 bases in between. The length of the CDR3 is 15 residues. Here the CDR3 reads CASSYNGATSGDYTF. The DNA for the CDR3 is TGTGCCAGCAGTTACAACGGAGCGACATCCGGGGACTACACCTTC.

This clone appeared a single time. The CDR3 spells CASSAPEGYGYTF. The DNA of the CDR3 is TGTGCCAGCAGTGCCCCGGAGGGCTATGGCTACACCTTC. This chain links TRBV2 with TRBJ1-2; D call uncertain. The germline V gene encodes CDR1 SNHLY and CDR2 FYNNEI. CDR3 length: 13 residues. V lost 4 bases and J lost 4, with 10 bases in between.

This clone was observed a handful of times. The chain combines TRBV27 with TRBJ2-5, with D possibly being TRBD1 (7 bases). Germline lookup yields CDR1 MNHEY and CDR2 SMNVEV (reference sequence). Trimming shortened V by 4 bases and J by 5 bases, and 17 bases separated the two germline ends. The CDR3 is 15 amino acids. CDR3 nucleotides: TGTGCCAGCAGTTACAGGGGTAGTCGGGGGGAGACCCAGTACTTC. It translates to CASSYRGSRGETQYF.

The chain links TRBV13 to TRBJ1-1; the D gene is possibly TRBD1 (5 bases). This CDR3 has 16 residues. Trimming cost V 3 bases and J 5 bases, with 19 bases left between them. Germline CDR1 is PRHDT and CDR2 is FYEKMQ (reference sequence). CDR3: CASSFEPLSGGTEAFF. CDR3 DNA: TGTGCCAGCAGCTTCGAACCCTTATCCGGGGGGACTGAAGCTTTCTTT.

Notes on this clone: At one boundary the junction diverges from the germline segment, which might be a read error. The rearrangement links TRBV27 to TRBJ2-3, with TRBD1 as a possible D gene (5 bases). The CDR3 covers 13 residues. Germline V CDR1 and CDR2: MNHEY, SMNVEV (reference sequence). This chain's CDR3 is CTSSPRQTDTQYF. The DNA for the CDR3 is TGTACCAGCAGTCCCCGACAGACAGATACGCAGTATTTT.

The chain is built from TRBV7-9 and TRBJ1-4; D uncertain. The CDR3 has 12 amino acids. Trimming stripped 7 bases from V and 8 bases from J, with 11 bases between. CDR1 is SEHNR and CDR2 is FQNEAQ in the germline V gene (reference sequence). CDR3 residues: CASISLGEKLFF. CDR3 DNA: TGTGCCAGCATTTCTCTAGGGGAAAAACTGTTTTTT.

V is TRBV6-6 and J is TRBJ1-1; TRBD1 is a possible D gene (5 bases). Germline V gene data show CDR1 as MNHNY and CDR2 as SVGAGI (reference sequence). This CDR3 comprises 14 residues. Trimming stripped 0 bases from V and 7 bases from J, with 12 bases between. The CDR3 region is CASSYSVGTGEAFF. The CDR3 DNA sequence: TGTGCCAGCAGTTACTCGGTGGGGACTGGTGAAGCTTTCTTT.

J is TRBJ1-6 and V is TRBV13; TRBD1 is a possible D gene (6 bases). CDR3 length: 15 residues. V was clipped by 4 bases and J by 9 bases, with 16 bases between them. Germline lookup yields CDR1 PRHDT and CDR2 FYEKMQ (reference sequence). CDR3 sequence: CASSYGTGASSPLHF. The CDR3 DNA sequence: TGTGCCAGCAGCTATGGGACGGGGGCGTCTTCACCCCTCCACTTT.

The genes are TRBV5-4 and TRBJ2-4; D is unclear. The CDR3 sequence is 14 residues long. Germline assignment: CDR1 SGHNT and CDR2 YYREEE (reference sequence). Trimming took off 0 bases at V and 6 bases at J, with 10 bases between the two ends. CDR3: CASSLEAQLNIQYF. CDR3 in DNA: TGTGCCAGCAGCTTGGAGGCACAACTAAACATTCAGTACTTC.

The gene calls are TRBV11-3 and TRBJ2-1; 8 bases agree with TRBD1. The CDR3 loop spans 15 amino acids. Trimming took 5 bases from V and 4 from J; bases not matched to a gene: 7. Germline V gene lookup returns CDR1 SGHNT and CDR2 YENEEA. The CDR3: CASSPNGQGYNEQFF. DNA for the CDR3: TGTGCCAGCAGCCCGAACGGACAGGGTTACAATGAGCAGTTCTTC.

In regard to this clone: Other DNA sequences in the sample encode the same CDR3. The chain is built from TRBV9 and TRBJ1-4; D ambiguous. From germline, CDR1 is SGDLS and CDR2 YYNGEE. The CDR3 is made up of 15 amino acids. V shed 0 bases and J shed 0 bases, with 6 bases lying between them. CDR3 bases: TGTGCCAGCAGCGTAGGTCGGGCAACTAATGAAAAACTGTTTTTT. It codes for CASSVGRATNEKLFF. Together with reference TRBV9 and TRBJ1-4, the CDR3 gives the full variable domain: DSGVTQTPKHLITATGQRVTLRCSPRSGDLSVYWYQQSLDQGLQFLIQYYNGEERAKGNILERFSAQQFPDLHSELNLSSLELGDSALYFCASSVGRATNEKLFFGSGTQLSVL.

This chain links TRBV6-5 with TRBJ2-7; 11 bases match TRBD2. J was trimmed by 2 bases and V by 6 bases; bases with no gene match: 6. Germline values: CDR1 MNHEY, CDR2 SVGAGI. The CDR3 is 15 residues long. The CDR3 region is CASSRGLAVTYEQYF. As DNA, the CDR3 is TGTGCCAGCAGCCGGGGACTAGCGGTTACCTACGAGCAGTACTTC.

The chain has TRBV25-1 and TRBJ1-2; no definite D call. With 3 bases removed from V and 7 bases from J, the gap between germline ends came to 15 bases. The germline V gene has CDR1 MGHDK and CDR2 SYGVNS. CDR3 length equals 14 residues. The CDR3 bases are TGTGCCAGCAGTGATCGCATAGACTCGCGTGGCTACACCTTC. Residues: CASSDRIDSRGYTF.

The V and J genes are TRBV6-4 and TRBJ2-1; 9 positions agree with TRBD2. J gave up 9 bases and V 3 bases, and 6 bases lay outside the gene matches. The CDR3 has 14 residues. CDR1 MRHNA and CDR2 SNTAGT come from the germline V gene. The CDR3 DNA reads as TGTGCCAGCAGTGAGCTAGCGGGAACGTTTGAGCAGTTCTTC. Its protein product is CASSELAGTFEQFF.

The chain recombines TRBV28 with TRBJ1-1, with D possibly being TRBD1 (6 bases). The CDR3 runs 13 residues. Trimming removed 10 bases from V and 7 bases from J, with 19 bases in between. Germline V gene lookup returns CDR1 MDHEN and CDR2 SYDVKM. The CDR3 DNA follows: TGTGCCACCAGGGCAGGGGAGGTGAGTGAAGCTTTCTTT. Amino acid sequence: CATRAGEVSEAFF.

This clone came up once. The chain employs TRBV7-9 and TRBJ2-3; TRBD2 matches 13 bases. After removal of 5 bases from V and 5 bases from J, the junction contained 7 bases not matched to a gene. The germline CDR1 and CDR2 sequences are SEHNR and FQNEAQ (reference sequence). CDR3 size: 16 residues. The CDR3 DNA reads TGTGCCAGCAGCCGGGGACTAGCGGGATTGGGAGATACGCAGTATTTT. Protein sequence: CASSRGLAGLGDTQYF.

CDR3 DNA sequence: TGTGCCAGCCACAGTACGGGACTCCTCCACTTT. Its translation: CASHSTGLLHF. The V and J genes are TRBV19 and TRBJ1-6; the D gene is possibly TRBD1 (5 bases). The CDR3 covers 11 residues. Germline CDR1 and CDR2: LNHDA and SQIVND (reference sequence). The ends were cut back, 9 bases at V and 15 bases at J, with 15 bases in the middle.

The V and J genes are TRBV12-5 and TRBJ1-3; a weak D match, TRBD1 (5 bases). The CDR3 extends over 13 amino acids. V gave up 1 base and J gave up 4 bases, with 5 bases separating them. The germline V gene has CDR1 LGHNT and CDR2 FRNRAP. The DNA of the CDR3 is TGTGCTAGTGGTTTGGGACAGGGAAACACCATATATTTT. Protein sequence: CASGLGQGNTIYF.

This clone showed up just once. Other DNA variants within this sample encode the same CDR3. J is TRBJ2-7 and V is TRBV6-1, with D perhaps matching TRBD2 (5 bases). Trimming stripped 6 bases from V and 0 bases from J, with 15 bases between. The V gene's germline CDR1 is MNHNS and CDR2 SASEGT. The CDR3 is made up of 15 amino acids. In DNA form, the CDR3 reads TGTGCCAGCAGCAGAGACTACCTATCCTCCTACGAGCAGTACTTC. This gives the protein CASSRDYLSSYEQYF.